The next 10 T cell receptor beta chains were all read from a single sample in a study of lymphopenia after photon versus proton radiotherapy. Sequenced by immunoSEQ multiplex PCR; TCRdb stores in-frame clones only, minus some. This table holds tens of thousands of clones, roughly 86% found once. The source material was peripheral blood, sampled from a patient treated with photon-based radiotherapy. Receptors originate from a man aged 35 to 55 with gastric cancer.

The genes are TRBV4-1 and TRBJ2-3, with a weak D call TRBD2 (5 bases). The CDR3 is made up of 15 amino acids. V lost 4 bases to trimming and J lost 4 bases, with 15 bases between them. Germline CDR1 and CDR2: MGHRA and YSYEKL. The CDR3 here is CASSPRTSTADTQYF. The CDR3, as DNA: TGCGCCAGCAGCCCCCGAACTAGTACCGCAGATACGCAGTATTTT.

The chain employs TRBV5-1 and TRBJ2-2; TRBD1 agrees at 11 bases. J gave up 3 bases and V 0 bases, and 13 bases lay outside the gene matches. Germline assignment: CDR1 SGHRS and CDR2 YFSETQ. CDR3 length: 20 amino acids. In DNA form, the CDR3 reads TGCGCCAGCAGCTTGGTCCGGGACAGGGGGTCCCATATGGACACCGGGGAGCTGTTTTTT. Protein product: CASSLVRDRGSHMDTGELFF.

This chain joins TRBV12-5 and TRBJ2-2; TRBD2 might be the D (6 bases). With 3 bases removed from V and 4 bases from J, the gap between germline ends came to 15 bases. The CDR3 has 16 amino acids. Germline assignment: CDR1 LGHNT and CDR2 FRNRAP. CDR3 amino acids: CASGFAGEVGTGELFF. CDR3 sequence (DNA): TGTGCTAGTGGTTTCGCCGGGGAGGTTGGCACCGGGGAGCTGTTTTTT.

The chain combines TRBV11-2 with TRBJ1-1; D not certain. This CDR3 contains 11 residues. From germline, CDR1 is SGHAT and CDR2 FQNNGV. The V end lost 5 bases, the J end lost 10 bases, and 11 bases lay between the germline ends. CDR3 in DNA: TGTGCCAGCAGCCCTCGAGTGGGAGCTTTCTTT. Its translation is CASSPRVGAFF.

The V and J genes are TRBV30 and TRBJ2-7; 9 bases match TRBD1. Germline assignment: CDR1 GTSNPN and CDR2 SVGIG (reference sequence). This CDR3 region has 15 residues. V dropped 0 bases and J dropped 3; count of bases not matched to a gene: 6. The CDR3, as DNA: TGTGCCTGGAGTGTATTAGGGACAGGGTTCTACGAGCAGTACTTC. Translation gives CAWSVLGTGFYEQYF.

The count of this clone is one. The chain couples TRBV4-1 to TRBJ2-3; TRBD2 might be the D (6 bases). CDR1 is MGHRA, CDR2 YSYEKL, per germline. V was trimmed by 3 bases and J by 1 base, leaving 8 bases between them. The CDR3 has 14 amino acids. As DNA, the CDR3 is TGCGCCAGCAGCCAGCCGGGGGGCACAGATACGCAGTATTTT. Translation gives CASSQPGGTDTQYF.

The genes are TRBV6-1 and TRBJ1-1; D gene uncertain. The length of the CDR3 is 14 residues. Germline assignment: CDR1 MNHNS and CDR2 SASEGT. V lost 0 bases to trimming and J lost 3 bases, with 8 bases between them. CDR3 sequence reads: CASSEARADTEAFF. CDR3 DNA: TGTGCCAGCAGTGAAGCGAGGGCGGACACTGAAGCTTTCTTT.

The genes are TRBV6-1 and TRBJ2-5; 11 positions match TRBD2. The CDR3 length is 16 residues. Germline V lookup: CDR1 MNHNS, CDR2 SASEGT. J gave up 4 bases and V 0 bases, and 4 bases lay outside the gene matches. CDR3: CASSEASGGGPETQYF. The CDR3 nucleotides are TGTGCCAGCAGTGAAGCTAGCGGGGGGGGTCCAGAGACCCAGTACTTC.

This chain's CDR3 is CASSLDRVRTGELFF. The CDR3 DNA sequence: TGTGCCAGCAGCTTGGACAGGGTACGGACCGGGGAGCTGTTTTTT. The chain uses TRBV5-5 and TRBJ2-2; possible D gene TRBD1, 6 bases. Germline assignment: CDR1 SGHKS and CDR2 YYEKEE (reference sequence). The CDR3 has 15 amino acids. V lost 0 bases and J 5 bases, leaving 11 bases between the germline ends.

The genes are TRBV28 and TRBJ1-1, with D possibly TRBD1 on 5 matching bases. CDR1 is MDHEN, CDR2 SYDVKM, per germline. V lost 6 bases and J lost 0, with 17 bases in between. CDR3 size: 16 residues. The CDR3 DNA follows: TGTGCCAGCAGCACCCTTCGTTGGGGCATGAACACTGAAGCTTTCTTT. It specifies CASSTLRWGMNTEAFF.